The sequence of this T cell receptor (beta chain) was determined in a study of blood T cell repertoires in COVID-19. At the level of the study: Both acute and convalescent COVID-19 samples were obtained from the United States, Italy and Spain. T cells, B-cell-depleted T cells, or PBMCs supplied cDNA or gDNA.

The CDR3 is 12 residues long. The V gene's germline CDR1 is SGDLS and CDR2 YYNGEE. V dropped 0 bases and J dropped 10 bases, with 8 bases sitting between them. Original analysis: For nucleated cells, counts were estimated from reference gene primer amplification. The protocol was immunoSEQ multiplex PCR, while the TCRdb copy is restricted to in-frame clones and leaves out a portion. From that table come the V and J calls and clone size; the DNA was used to work out D and trimming. The sample carries just over 250,000 clones, more than 70% recorded once. The clonotype originates from a woman in her 50s with acute or convalescent COVID-19. Sequenced material: peripheral blood. V usage is TRBV9 and J usage is TRBJ2-1; no clear D gene. The CDR3 loop reads CASSVVMGEQFF. In DNA form, the CDR3 reads TGTGCCAGCAGCGTAGTGATGGGCGAGCAGTTCTTC.